Following are 21 T cell receptor beta chains from one sample sequenced in a study of metastatic and nonmetastatic thyroid tumors. Thyroid surgery took place with no prior treatment in any patient. With MiXCR, TCRdb reprocessed the PCR reads. Of fewer than 50,000 clones listed, 28% are singletons. The sequenced sample consisted of blood. These receptors originate from a male donor with papillary thyroid cancer or a benign thyroid nodule (not recorded which). Some clones in this sample may be carry-over from other donors' samples.

This clone has at least ten counts. The identical CDR3 is also encoded by other nucleotide sequences in the sample. V is TRBV19 and J is TRBJ2-7; TRBD1 is a possible D gene (5 bases). Germline values: CDR1 LNHDA, CDR2 SQIVND (reference sequence). V lost 10 bases to trimming and J lost 3 bases, with 19 bases between them. The CDR3 consists of 14 residues. CDR3 sequence: CATTPGKGVYEQYF. Here the CDR3 DNA reads TGTGCCACCACCCCAGGGAAAGGGGTCTACGAGCAGTACTTC.

This clone was found many times. The chain uses TRBV27 and TRBJ2-7; D not resolved. V was pared by 1 base and J by 6 bases, with 13 bases between. The CDR3 covers 14 residues. CDR1 MNHEY and CDR2 SMNVEV come from the germline V gene (reference sequence). The CDR3 bases are TGTGCCAGCAGTTTATTCAGTCTATCAGGCGAGCAGTACTTC. It translates to CASSLFSLSGEQYF.

The CDR3 sequence is CASSGVSAYNEQFF. In nucleotides, the CDR3 is TGCGCCAGCAGCGGGGTTAGTGCCTACAATGAGCAGTTCTTC. The genes are TRBV5-1 and TRBJ2-1; D remains unclear. Trimming shortened V by 4 bases and J by 2 bases, and 10 bases separated the two germline ends. The germline CDR1 and CDR2 sequences are SGHRS and YFSETQ. CDR3 length equals 14 residues.

There are a few counts of this clone. The rearrangement uses TRBV28 and TRBJ1-1; D gene unclear. Trimming took off 4 bases at V and 1 base at J, with 4 bases between the two ends. The CDR3 length is 12 residues. Germline CDR1 MDHEN, CDR2 SYDVKM. Here the CDR3 DNA reads TGTGCCAGCAGTTCGCAGAACACTGAAGCTTTCTTT. This codes for CASSSQNTEAFF.

This clone was counted only a few times. The J gene is TRBJ2-3, the V gene TRBV20-1; possibly TRBD1 or TRBD2 for D (5 bases each). The CDR3 runs to 14 residues. The ends were cut back, 6 bases at V and 0 bases at J, with 13 bases in the middle. Germline values: CDR1 DFQATT, CDR2 SNEGSKA (reference sequence). CDR3 in amino acids: CSAQEGRSTDTQYF. The DNA of the CDR3 is TGCAGTGCCCAAGAGGGACGAAGCACAGATACGCAGTATTTT.

In its sample, this clone was seen a few times. The junction shows a germline mismatch at one end, possibly a read error. The gene calls are TRBV19 and TRBJ1-2; 10 bases agree with TRBD1. The CDR3 contains 14 residues. CDR1 and CDR2 (germline): LNHDA, SQIVND (reference sequence). CDR3 amino acids: CANSEDRGLSCYTF. Here the CDR3 DNA reads TGTGCCAATAGTGAAGACAGGGGGCTTTCTTGCTACACCTTC.

There are many counts of this clone. The chain uses TRBV9 and TRBJ2-1; the D call may be TRBD1 or TRBD2 (6 bases each). V was trimmed by 0 bases and J by 8 bases, leaving 9 bases between them. The germline V gene has CDR1 SGDLS and CDR2 YYNGEE. The CDR3 consists of 13 residues. The CDR3 coding sequence is TGTGCCAGCAGCGTAGAGGGGGGTGATGAGCAGTTCTTC. It translates to CASSVEGGDEQFF. Looking up the rest from reference TRBV9 and TRBJ2-1 gives the full variable domain: DSGVTQTPKHLITATGQRVTLRCSPRSGDLSVYWYQQSLDQGLQFLIQYYNGEERAKGNILERFSAQQFPDLHSELNLSSLELGDSALYFCASSVEGGDEQFFGPGTRLTVL.

V is TRBV5-1 and J is TRBJ1-2, with TRBD1 identical over 7 bases. The V gene end was trimmed by 3 bases and the J gene end by 6 bases; junction bases not matched to a gene: 11. Germline V CDR1 and CDR2: SGHRS, YFSETQ. The CDR3 has 15 amino acids. CDR3 in DNA: TGCGCCAGCAGCTCTACAGGGGTTGGGGTCGATGGCTACACCTTC. This sequence encodes CASSSTGVGVDGYTF.

In its sample, this clone was seen many times. This chain connects TRBV11-2 to TRBJ2-1; perhaps D is TRBD1 or TRBD2 (5 bases each). Trimming stripped 0 bases from V and 2 bases from J, with 8 bases between. The CDR3 is 15 residues long. From germline, CDR1 is SGHAT and CDR2 FQNNGV. CDR3 sequence: CASSLEWGTYNEQFF. As DNA, the CDR3 is TGTGCCAGCAGCTTAGAATGGGGGACCTACAATGAGCAGTTCTTC.

The rearrangement links TRBV20-1 to TRBJ2-3, with 9 bases lining up with TRBD2. Germline values: CDR1 DFQATT, CDR2 SNEGSKA (reference sequence). The CDR3 is made up of 17 amino acids. In nucleotides, the CDR3 is TGCATTGCCGAATTCCAGATAGCGGGAGAGGTCACAGATACGCAGTATTTT. It encodes CIAEFQIAGEVTDTQYF.

This clone came up many times. The chain has TRBV9 and TRBJ2-3, with unresolved D. V gave up 4 bases and J gave up 1 base, with 16 bases separating them. Germline CDR1 is SGDLS and CDR2 is YYNGEE. The CDR3 has 16 residues. The CDR3 region has the DNA TGTGCCAGCAGCCAGTATCCCCAGGCGGGCACAGATACGCAGTATTTT. It codes for CASSQYPQAGTDTQYF. The variable domain in full, completed from reference TRBV9 and TRBJ2-3, reads DSGVTQTPKHLITATGQRVTLRCSPRSGDLSVYWYQQSLDQGLQFLIQYYNGEERAKGNILERFSAQQFPDLHSELNLSSLELGDSALYFCASSQYPQAGTDTQYFGPGTRLTVL.

The genes are TRBV6-2 or TRBV6-3 and TRBJ2-7, with 7 bases identical to TRBD2. The trim removed 2 bases at V and 2 bases at J, leaving 6 bases unmatched. CDR3 length: 15 amino acids. The germline V gene has CDR1 MNHEY and CDR2 SVGEGT. The CDR3 nucleotides read TGTGCCAGCAGTTACCGGGCGGGGGATCCCTACGAGCAGTACTTC. This translates into CASSYRAGDPYEQYF.

This clone was seen many times. V is TRBV15 and J is TRBJ2-1; D might be TRBD1 (6 bases). V was shortened by 7 bases and J by 10 bases, with 20 bases between the two germline ends. CDR3 length: 14 residues. The germline V gene encodes CDR1 LNHNV and CDR2 YYDKDF (reference sequence). The CDR3 loop is CATKGQSKRGEQFF. CDR3 coding DNA: TGTGCCACCAAAGGACAGAGTAAAAGAGGGGAGCAGTTCTTC. The whole variable domain, remainder taken from reference TRBV15 and TRBJ2-1, is DAMVIQNPRYQVTQFGKPVTLSCSQTLNHNVMYWYQQKSSQAPKLLFHYYDKDFNNEADTPDNFQSRRPNTSFCFLDIRSPGLGDTAMYLCATKGQSKRGEQFFGPGTRLTVL.

This clone was seen a handful of times. The V and J genes are TRBV10-2 and TRBJ1-3, with D tentatively TRBD1 (6 bases). The length of the CDR3 is 15 residues. Per the germline V gene, CDR1 is WSHSY and CDR2 is SAAADI. Trimming removed 2 bases at V and 4 bases at J, with 12 bases between. CDR3 loop: CASSETGSGGNTIYF. Written as DNA, the CDR3 is TGCGCCAGCAGTGAGACAGGGTCGGGGGGAAACACCATATATTTT.

The chain is built from TRBV20-1 and TRBJ2-7; 7 positions agree with TRBD2. The CDR3 sequence is 17 residues long. Germline CDR1 DFQATT, CDR2 SNEGSKA (reference sequence). The J segment lost 3 bases and the V segment lost 0 bases, leaving 14 bases of the junction unmatched. The CDR3, as DNA: TGCAGTGCTAGAGATGTAGGGCCGAGAGCGGGGCGCTACGAGCAGTACGTC. It is translated as CSARDVGPRAGRYEQYV.

The rearrangement links TRBV7-6 to TRBJ1-1; D is unclear. With 5 bases removed from V and 0 bases from J, the gap between germline ends came to 16 bases. The CDR3 spans 16 residues. In germline, CDR1 is SGHVS, CDR2 FNYEAQ. The CDR3 sequence is CASSQEDLFMNTEAFF. CDR3 nucleotides: TGTGCCAGCAGCCAAGAGGACCTGTTCATGAACACTGAAGCTTTCTTT.

This clone was observed a few times. The genes are TRBV6-2 or TRBV6-3 and TRBJ1-6; no reliable D call. There are 14 residues in the CDR3. Germline CDR1 MNHEY, CDR2 SVGEGT. V was pared by 5 bases and J by 8 bases, with 13 bases between. The CDR3 spells CASSTREEDSPLHF. CDR3 DNA sequence: TGTGCCAGCAGTACCAGAGAGGAAGATTCACCCCTCCACTTT.

There are many counts of this clone. Other DNA sequences in this specimen translate into the identical CDR3. The chain couples TRBV12-3 or TRBV12-4 to TRBJ1-1; D uncertain. The CDR3 length is 14 residues. Trimming took off 3 bases at V and 0 bases at J, with 8 bases between the two ends. The CDR3, as DNA: TGTGCCAGCAGTTTTGGCGGGATGAACACTGAAGCTTTCTTT. This gives the protein CASSFGGMNTEAFF.

This clone was seen at least ten times. A single base separates this from a much larger clone, so it may be a read error. The V call is TRBV7-8, the J call TRBJ1-1; no reliable D call. Germline V gene sequence: CDR1 SGHVS, CDR2 FQNEAQ. The CDR3 is 13 amino acids. The CDR3 here is CASSVVANTGAFF. The CDR3 DNA reads TGTGCCAGCAGTGTCGTAGCCAACACTGGAGCTTTCTTT.

The table lists this clone with many counts. V and J are TRBV7-6 and TRBJ2-7; 8 nucleotides line up with TRBD1. The CDR3 has 15 amino acids. V shed 5 bases, J shed 3 bases, and the junction held 9 bases outside the gene matches. Germline V gene sequence: CDR1 SGHVS, CDR2 FNYEAQ. Here the CDR3 DNA reads TGTGCCAGCAGCAGGCAATCCGGACAGGGCTACGAGCAGTACTTC. Its protein is CASSRQSGQGYEQYF. The complete variable domain, with remaining parts taken from reference TRBV7-6 and TRBJ2-7, reads GAGVSQSPRYKVTKRGQDVALRCDPISGHVSLYWYRQALGQGPEFLTYFNYEAQQDKSGLPNDRFSAERPEGSISTLTIQRTEQRDSAMYRCASSRQSGQGYEQYFGPGTRLTVT.

This clone was picked up many times. The V gene is TRBV7-8, the J gene TRBJ1-1; no clear D. This CDR3 has 13 residues. The germline V and J ends were trimmed by 3 bases and 4 bases, with 9 bases remaining between them. Germline V gene sequence: CDR1 SGHVS, CDR2 FQNEAQ. Here the CDR3 reads CASSFSGSTEAFF. The CDR3 region has the DNA TGTGCCAGCAGCTTTAGTGGGAGCACTGAAGCTTTCTTT.